Listed here are 17 T cell receptor beta chains from one sample, sequenced in a study of T-cell memory formation after mild COVID-19. Each CDR3 protein gets one entry after TCRdb re-called the 5' RACE reads with MiXCR. This table holds a few hundred thousand distinct CDR3 sequences, approximately 15% found once. Specimen: PBMCs or a T cell subset sorted from them (not recorded which). Source of these receptors: a man between 18 and 35 years old who had mild COVID-19 (a few samples of this study predate the infection). Cell type and time point are not known.

This clonotype was counted only a few times. The rearrangement uses TRBV9 and TRBJ2-7; 12 nucleotides match TRBD1. V lost 2 bases and J lost 5; bases outside the gene matches: 8. Germline values: CDR1 SGDLS, CDR2 YYNGEE. The CDR3 spans 16 residues. In DNA, the CDR3 is TGTGCCAGCAGCGTCTCCACCGGGACAGGGGGCCACGAGCAGTACTTC. Translation gives CASSVSTGTGGHEQYF.

The V call is TRBV7-2, the J call TRBJ2-5; 7 bases map to TRBD1. Per germline, CDR1 SGHTA and CDR2 FQGNSA. V was clipped by 2 bases and J by 3 bases; unmatched bases: 3. This CDR3 has 14 amino acids. CDR3 sequence reads: CASSLQGGEETQYF. The CDR3 bases are TGTGCCAGCAGCTTACAAGGGGGCGAAGAGACCCAGTACTTC.

This clonotype has just one count. The chain combines TRBV4-2 with TRBJ2-1; D may be TRBD1 (6 bases). The germline V and J ends were trimmed by 0 bases and 4 bases, with 25 bases remaining between them. This CDR3 is built from 20 residues. Germline V gene lookup returns CDR1 LGHNA and CDR2 YNFKEQ. The CDR3 nucleotides read TGTGCCAGCAGCCAAGATCTCGCCAGGGGCCCAGAATCCTTATACAATGAGCAGTTCTTC. It codes for CASSQDLARGPESLYNEQFF.

The table lists this clonotype with a few counts. This rearrangement joins TRBV7-9 to TRBJ2-3; 8 nucleotides line up with TRBD2. The CDR3 runs 15 residues. Germline-derived CDR1 and CDR2 are SEHNR and FQNEAQ (reference sequence). V was pared by 5 bases and J by 6 bases, with 10 bases of the junction left unmatched. The CDR3 bases are TGTGCCAGCAGCCTCCGGGGGGGGCCATCGGATACGCAGTATTTT. This codes for CASSLRGGPSDTQYF.

This chain links TRBV24-1 with TRBJ2-3, with 7 positions matching TRBD2. CDR1 and CDR2 from the germline V gene are KGHDR and SFDVKD. The V segment lost 6 bases and the J segment 3 bases; nucleotides outside the gene matches: 8. CDR3 length equals 15 residues. Here the CDR3 DNA reads TGTGCCACCAGTTCTGGAGCGGGGACGACAGATACGCAGTATTTT. Translating it yields CATSSGAGTTDTQYF.

The genes are TRBV28 and TRBJ1-1; possibly TRBD1 for D (6 bases). The germline gives CDR1 MDHEN, CDR2 SYDVKM. The CDR3 has 14 amino acids. The V gene lost 6 bases and the J gene lost 0 bases, with 11 bases spanning the gap. The chain's CDR3 is CASSTGHMNTEAFF. The CDR3 DNA is TGTGCCAGCAGCACGGGACATATGAACACTGAAGCTTTCTTT. Based on the CDR3 plus reference TRBV28 and TRBJ1-1, the full variable domain is DVKVTQSSRYLVKRTGEKVFLECVQDMDHENMFWYRQDPGLGLRLIYFSYDVKMKEKGDIPEGYSVSREKKERFSLILESASTNQTSMYLCASSTGHMNTEAFFGQGTRLTVV.

This clonotype turned up a few times. The chain joins TRBV5-8 to TRBJ2-4; D is undetermined. Trimming took off 0 bases at V and 3 bases at J, with 4 bases between the two ends. This CDR3 spans 13 amino acids. Germline CDR1 reads SGHTS; CDR2 reads YDEGEE. CDR3 sequence reads: CASSLGYKNIQYF. As DNA, the CDR3 is TGTGCCAGCAGCTTGGGATACAAAAACATTCAGTACTTC.

The V call is TRBV7-9, the J call TRBJ2-7; 8 bases are a match to TRBD1. This CDR3 spans 15 amino acids. The germline V gene has CDR1 SEHNR and CDR2 FQNEAQ (reference sequence). V shed 5 bases and J 5 bases; nucleotides not matched to a gene: 11. The CDR3 protein is CASSTTGQVGHEQYF. CDR3 DNA: TGTGCCAGCAGCACTACGGGACAGGTTGGCCACGAGCAGTACTTC.

The rearrangement joins TRBV7-6 to TRBJ1-1; possible D gene TRBD1, 5 bases. This CDR3 has 17 amino acids. Between the trimmed V and J ends, which lost 1 base and 0 bases, there was a span of 15 bases. The germline V gene has CDR1 SGHVS and CDR2 FNYEAQ. CDR3 sequence (DNA): TGTGCCAGCAGCTTAGAGGACCGGAGACAGCTGAACACTGAAGCTTTCTTT. This codes for CASSLEDRRQLNTEAFF.

The chain recombines TRBV18 with TRBJ2-3, with D uncertain. CDR3 length equals 12 residues. V was shortened by 6 bases and J by 2 bases, with 6 bases between the two germline ends. Germline loops: CDR1 KGHSH, CDR2 LQKENI. The CDR3 nucleotides read TGTGCCAGCTCCTATACCACAGATACGCAGTATTTT. Its translation is CASSYTTDTQYF.

The chain combines TRBV10-1 with TRBJ2-3; 10 bases align to TRBD2. With V trimmed by 8 bases and J by 3 bases, 5 bases remained unmatched. Per germline, CDR1 WNHNN and CDR2 SYGVQD (reference sequence). The CDR3 is 14 residues long. The CDR3 bases are TGCGCCAGCGGAGCGGGGGGGCGTACAGATACGCAGTATTTT. The encoded protein is CASGAGGRTDTQYF.

This clonotype has more than one count but fewer than ten. The chain is built from TRBV19 and TRBJ2-3, with no clear D. The germline gives CDR1 LNHDA, CDR2 SQIVND (reference sequence). The CDR3 has 14 residues. V was cut by 8 bases and J by 0 bases, with 12 bases left in between. CDR3 region: CASAQGPSTDTQYF. CDR3 nucleotides: TGTGCCAGTGCCCAAGGGCCTAGCACAGATACGCAGTATTTT. The variable domain in full, completed from reference TRBV19 and TRBJ2-3, reads DGGITQSPKYLFRKEGQNVTLSCEQNLNHDAMYWYRQDPGQGLRLIYYSQIVNDFQKGDIAEGYSVSREKKESFPLTVTSAQKNPTAFYLCASAQGPSTDTQYFGPGTRLTVL.

This clonotype was counted between two and nine times. The rearrangement links TRBV12-3 or TRBV12-4 to TRBJ1-1; possibly TRBD1 for D (5 bases). This CDR3 has 13 amino acids. V was shortened by 3 bases and J by 8 bases, with 13 bases between the two germline ends. CDR3: CASSFRDEGEAFF. As DNA, the CDR3 is TGTGCCAGCAGTTTCCGGGACGAAGGGGAAGCTTTCTTT.

The chain uses TRBV29-1 and TRBJ2-1; D is ambiguous. Germline CDR1 and CDR2: SQVTM and ANQGSEA. The ends were cut back, 4 bases at V and 4 bases at J, with 5 bases in the middle. The CDR3 length is 11 residues. The CDR3 nucleotides are TGCAGCGTTGGCCAGTACAATGAGCAGTTCTTC. It encodes CSVGQYNEQFF.

This clonotype has a count of ten or more. V usage is TRBV7-2 and J usage is TRBJ1-4, with 8 positions matching TRBD1. After removal of 6 bases from V and 3 bases from J, the junction contained 6 bases not matched to a gene. The CDR3 runs to 15 residues. CDR1 is SGHTA, CDR2 FQGNSA, per germline. CDR3 protein: CASRRQGWANEKLFF. In DNA form, the CDR3 reads TGTGCCAGCAGAAGACAGGGGTGGGCTAATGAAAAACTGTTTTTT. Looking up the rest from reference TRBV7-2 and TRBJ1-4 gives the full variable domain: GAGVSQSPSNKVTEKGKDVELRCDPISGHTALYWYRQSLGQGLEFLIYFQGNSAPDKSGLPSDRFSAERTGGSVSTLTIQRTQQEDSAVYLCASRRQGWANEKLFFGSGTQLSVL.

The count of this clonotype is one. V gene TRBV4-1 combines with J gene TRBJ2-7; the D gene is possibly TRBD1 (6 bases). The V gene's germline CDR1 is MGHRA and CDR2 YSYEKL. V was trimmed by 1 base and J by 4 bases, leaving 20 bases between them. The CDR3 loop spans 17 amino acids. This CDR3 is CASSQVAGVVGGYEQYF. The CDR3 nucleotides are TGCGCCAGCAGCCAAGTGGCCGGTGTAGTAGGGGGTTACGAGCAGTACTTC.

In its sample, this clonotype was seen many times. The V call is TRBV20-1, the J call TRBJ2-7, with a possible D match to TRBD1 (6 bases). Germline V gene sequence: CDR1 DFQATT, CDR2 SNEGSKA (reference sequence). The CDR3 is 14 amino acids. Trimming removed 1 base from V and 5 bases from J, with 15 bases in between. CDR3 region: CSARATGPRDEQYF. Here the CDR3 DNA reads TGCAGTGCTAGAGCGACAGGCCCTCGCGACGAGCAGTACTTC.